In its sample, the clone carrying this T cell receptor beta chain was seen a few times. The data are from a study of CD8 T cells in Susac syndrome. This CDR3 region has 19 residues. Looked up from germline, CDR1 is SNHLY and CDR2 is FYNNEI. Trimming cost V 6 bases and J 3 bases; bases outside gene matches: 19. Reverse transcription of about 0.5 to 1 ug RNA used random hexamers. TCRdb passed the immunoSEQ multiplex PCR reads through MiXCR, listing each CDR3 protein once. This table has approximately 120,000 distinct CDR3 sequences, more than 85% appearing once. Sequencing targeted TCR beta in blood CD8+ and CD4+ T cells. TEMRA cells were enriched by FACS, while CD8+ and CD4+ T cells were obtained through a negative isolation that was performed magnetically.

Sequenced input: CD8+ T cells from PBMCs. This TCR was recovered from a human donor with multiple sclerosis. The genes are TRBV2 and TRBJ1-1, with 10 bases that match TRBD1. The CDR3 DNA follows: TGTGCCAGCAGCCAAATCCTAAGACAGGGGGCAGGAGGGGACACTGAAGCTTTCTTT. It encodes CASSQILRQGAGGDTEAFF.